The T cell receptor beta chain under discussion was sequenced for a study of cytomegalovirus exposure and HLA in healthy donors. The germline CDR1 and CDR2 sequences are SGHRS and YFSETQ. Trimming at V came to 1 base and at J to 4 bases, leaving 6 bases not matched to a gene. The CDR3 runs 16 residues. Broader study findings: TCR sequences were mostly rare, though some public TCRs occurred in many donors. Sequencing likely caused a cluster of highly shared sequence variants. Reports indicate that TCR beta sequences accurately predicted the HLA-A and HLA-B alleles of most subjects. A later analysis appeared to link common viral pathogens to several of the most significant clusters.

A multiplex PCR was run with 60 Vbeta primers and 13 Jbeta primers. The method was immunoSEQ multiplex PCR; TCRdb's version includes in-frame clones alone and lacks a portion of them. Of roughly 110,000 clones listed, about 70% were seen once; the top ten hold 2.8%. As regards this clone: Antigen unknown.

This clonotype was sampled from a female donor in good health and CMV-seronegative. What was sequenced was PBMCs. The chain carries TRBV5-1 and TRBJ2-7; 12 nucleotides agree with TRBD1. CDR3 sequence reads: CASSLSPGQGAYEQYF. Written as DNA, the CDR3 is TGCGCCAGCAGCTTGAGCCCGGGACAGGGGGCTTACGAGCAGTACTTC.